This T cell receptor (beta chain) emerged from a study of cytomegalovirus exposure and HLA in healthy donors. Amplification used 60 Vbeta primers and 13 Jbeta primers. Produced via immunoSEQ multiplex PCR; TCRdb's table is partial and in-frame only. The sample includes 100,000 to 150,000 clones, about 81% of them seen just once. General study points: In vitro checks showed that a few CMV-associated chains really do target CMV antigens. In a later analysis, HLA-associated beta chains showed higher expansion and lower generation probabilities than comparable chains. With further analysis later on, most CMV-associated TCR beta chains appeared HLA-restricted.

The length of the CDR3 is 14 residues. V dropped 7 bases and J dropped 7 bases, with 16 bases sitting between them. Germline assignment: CDR1 SEHNR and CDR2 FQNEAQ (reference sequence). About this clone itself: Its target is unknown.

This sequence originates from a woman in her thirties or forties in good health and CMV-seropositive. Sequencing was performed on PBMCs. V usage is TRBV7-9 and J usage is TRBJ1-4; no clear D. The CDR3 sequence is CASISSRSVEKLFF. The DNA for the CDR3 is TGTGCCAGCATCTCAAGCCGATCCGTTGAAAAACTGTTTTTT.